Listed below are T cell receptor beta chains from one sample, sequenced in a study of blood T cell repertoires in COVID-19. Profiling relied on immunoSEQ multiplex PCR, and the TCRdb table lists in-frame clones only, not all of them. This table holds a few hundred thousand clones, roughly 88% found once. Material: PBMCs or T cells enriched from blood (not recorded which). The receptors were sampled from a young woman who had recovered from COVID-19. The conserved cysteine and the conserved F or W are not part of the CDR3 here. Not every row has a clone size; where given, it reads once, few, many or a size class.

v_call clone_size cdr3_aa
TRBV5-6 . ASSLVGREGTDTQY
TRBV4-1 . ASSLRTAMNTEAF
TRBV5-4 once ASSSGGGRNQPQH
TRBV7-9 . ASSIRGTNEKLF
TRBV6-5 . ASRLRDRDYGYT
TRBV2 few ASSEAAGGGYGYT
TRBV27 . ASRAGAGISGNTIY
TRBV9 . ASSQLGETYEQY
TRBV6-5 . ASSYSFRTEAF
TRBV5-5 . ASSLGLFQETQY
TRBV30 . AWSGAVYPYGYT
TRBV3-1/TRBV3-2 . ASSRGQGGLYEQY
TRBV19 few ASRFSGGAPGELF
TRBV6-5 . ASSYSPDRGSYGYT
TRBV28 many ASSFGDRGDSPLH
TRBV14 . ASSLSSNTEAF
TRBV7-9 . ASSSGQLNYGYT
TRBV19 . ASSIAGTGSNEQF
TRBV7-3 . ASSFGGPPYEQY
TRBV19 once ASSIFPYLDRGPTYEQY
TRBV4-1 . ASSQATGTVRGDEQF
TRBV7-2 few ASSLLTPGMANEKLF